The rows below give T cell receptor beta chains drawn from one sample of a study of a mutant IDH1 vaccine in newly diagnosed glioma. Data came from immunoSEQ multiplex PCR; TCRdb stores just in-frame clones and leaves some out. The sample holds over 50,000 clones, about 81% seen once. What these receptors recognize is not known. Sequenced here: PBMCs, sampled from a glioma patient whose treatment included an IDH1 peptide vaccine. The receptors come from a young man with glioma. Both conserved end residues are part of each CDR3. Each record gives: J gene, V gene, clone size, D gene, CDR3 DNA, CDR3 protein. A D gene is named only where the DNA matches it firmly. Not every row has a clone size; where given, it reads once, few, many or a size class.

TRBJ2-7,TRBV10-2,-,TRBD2,TGCGCCAGCACCGACGGGGGGGCAGGGTCCTACGAGCAGTACTTC,CASTDGGAGSYEQYF
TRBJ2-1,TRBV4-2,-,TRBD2,TGTGCCAGCAGCCCGGGACTAGCGGCCCCGCAGGAGCAGTTCTTC,CASSPGLAAPQEQFF
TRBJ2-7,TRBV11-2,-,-,TGTGCCAGCAGCTTAGATTATGGCTACGAGCAGTACTTC,CASSLDYGYEQYF
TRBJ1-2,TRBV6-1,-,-,TGTGCCAGCAGTGAAGTTTGGCCAGGCAAGCTCTATGGCTACACCTTC,CASSEVWPGKLYGYTF
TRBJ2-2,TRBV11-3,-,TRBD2,TGTGCCAGCAGCTTAGATCGGCGTAGCGGGGGCTCGAGGGCCGGGGAGCTGTTTTTT,CASSLDRRSGGSRAGELFF
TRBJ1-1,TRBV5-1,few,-,TGCGCCAGCAGCTTGGCCCCACCTAACACTGAAGCTTTCTTT,CASSLAPPNTEAFF
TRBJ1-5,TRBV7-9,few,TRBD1,TGTGCCAGCAGCTTAGGTAGACAGGGGGGTAATCAGCCCCAGCATTTT,CASSLGRQGGNQPQHF
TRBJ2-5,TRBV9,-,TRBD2,TGTGCCAGCAGCGTGGGACTAGCGGGGTTAAAAGAGACCCAGTACTTC,CASSVGLAGLKETQYF
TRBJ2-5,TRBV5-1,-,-,TGCGCCAGCAGCTCAGCTATAACTGGACCCCTGGGGACCCAGTACTTC,CASSSAITGPLGTQYF
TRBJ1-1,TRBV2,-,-,TGTGCCAGCAGTGAGAATCCCCCTGGAGTAGGTGGGCACACTGAAGCTTTCTTT,CASSENPPGVGGHTEAFF
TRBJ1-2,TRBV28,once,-,TGTGCCAGCAGTTCACCCATTGGGGTGGGTGGCTACACCTTC,CASSSPIGVGGYTF
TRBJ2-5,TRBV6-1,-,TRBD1,TGTGCCAGCAGCTTCGACAGGGGGCATACTGAGACCCAGTACTTC,CASSFDRGHTETQYF
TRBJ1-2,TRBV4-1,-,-,TGCGCCAGCAGCCAAGGAAAAGGCGGTGAGGGCTATGGCTACACCTTC,CASSQGKGGEGYGYTF
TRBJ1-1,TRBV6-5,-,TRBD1,TGTGCCAGCAGTCTATCGGGACAGGGGGGCACTGAAGCTTTCTTT,CASSLSGQGGTEAFF
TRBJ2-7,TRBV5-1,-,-,TGCGCCAGCAGCTTGGTTGCGGTTGGAACGGACGAGCAGTACTTC,CASSLVAVGTDEQYF
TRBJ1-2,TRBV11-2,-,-,TGTGCCAGCAGCTTTACAGGTACAGCTAACTATGGCTACACCTTC,CASSFTGTANYGYTF
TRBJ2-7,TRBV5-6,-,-,TGTGCCAGCAGCACTGCAGGGGCGACCCACGAGCAGTACTTC,CASSTAGATHEQYF
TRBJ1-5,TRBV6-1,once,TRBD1,TGTGCCAGTTCTAGACAGGGAAATCAGCCCCAGCATTTT,CASSRQGNQPQHF
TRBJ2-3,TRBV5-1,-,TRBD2,TGCGCCAGCAGCTCCGACGGGCGGGGGGGCTTGACAGATACGCAGTATTTT,CASSSDGRGGLTDTQYF
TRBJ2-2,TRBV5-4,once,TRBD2,TGTGCCAGCAGCCTTAGCGGGGGGGCATCCGGGGAGCTGTTTTTT,CASSLSGGASGELFF
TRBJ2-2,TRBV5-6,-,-,TGTGCCAGCAGCGTCGGAGGACCCTCGGTCACCGGGGAGCTGTTTTTT,CASSVGGPSVTGELFF
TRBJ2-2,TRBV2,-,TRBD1,TGTGCCAGCATTGGCAGGGGGATCGGGGAGCTGTTTTTT,CASIGRGIGELFF
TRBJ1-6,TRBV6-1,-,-,TGTGCCAGCAGTGAAGCTAGAGAAGTGGGCGGGACGAATTCACCCCTCCACTTT,CASSEAREVGGTNSPLHF
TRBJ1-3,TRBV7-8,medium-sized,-,TGTGCCAGCAGCCCTACACGCGGGGGGTCTGGAAACACCATATATTTT,CASSPTRGGSGNTIYF
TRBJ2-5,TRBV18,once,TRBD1,TGTGCCAGCTCACCAGGGGGACAGGGGAAAGAGACCCAGTACTTC,CASSPGGQGKETQYF
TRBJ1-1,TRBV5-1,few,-,TGCGCCAGCAGCTTGAGGGTCGGCACTGAAGCTTTCTTT,CASSLRVGTEAFF
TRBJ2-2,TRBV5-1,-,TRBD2,TGCGCCAGCAGCGTCCCTAGCGGGGGTGGCACCGGGGAGCTGTTTTTT,CASSVPSGGGTGELFF
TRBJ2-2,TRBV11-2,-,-,TGTGCCAGCAGCTTATTGGGGAGGCGCAGCACCGGGGAGCTGTTTTTT,CASSLLGRRSTGELFF
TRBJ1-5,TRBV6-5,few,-,TGTGCCAGCAGCCCCGGAGGGGAGCCCCAGCATTTT,CASSPGGEPQHF
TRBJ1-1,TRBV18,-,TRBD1,TGTGCCAGCTCACACTCGACAGGGCAGAACACTGAAGCTTTCTTT,CASSHSTGQNTEAFF
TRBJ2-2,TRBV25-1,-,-,TGTGCCAGCAGTGGCAGCCCAGACCCCACCGGGGAGCTGTTTTTT,CASSGSPDPTGELFF
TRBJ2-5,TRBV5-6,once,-,TGTGCCAGCAGCTCGGGCGTGGGTATTCAGTACTTC,CASSSGVGIQYF
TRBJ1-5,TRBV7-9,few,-,TGTGCCAGCAGCTCGGAGATAGCGGGTCAGCCCCAGCATTTT,CASSSEIAGQPQHF
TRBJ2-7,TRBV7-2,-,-,TGTGCCAGCAGCCCCACCGTGGGCCAGGGATACGAGCAGTACTTC,CASSPTVGQGYEQYF
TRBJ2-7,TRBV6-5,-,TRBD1,TGTGCCAGCAGTACAGGGGATCTCCCCTACGAGCAGTACTTC,CASSTGDLPYEQYF
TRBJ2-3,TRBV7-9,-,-,TGTGCCAGCAGCTTAGCGTCGCGGACAGATACGCAGTATTTT,CASSLASRTDTQYF
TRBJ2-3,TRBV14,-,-,TGTGCCAGCAGCCCAGAACTCACAGATACGCAGTATTTT,CASSPELTDTQYF
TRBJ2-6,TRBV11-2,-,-,TGTGCCAGCAGCTTAGTCAGGGGCTCCTCTGGGGCCAACGTCCTGACTTTC,CASSLVRGSSGANVLTF
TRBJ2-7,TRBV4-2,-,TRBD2,TGTGCCAGCAGCCCCCTGAGCGGCGGGGGAGTCTACGAGCAGTACTTC,CASSPLSGGGVYEQYF
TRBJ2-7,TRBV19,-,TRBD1,TGTGCCAGTAGCCCTGGGACAGGGGGTCCCTACGAGCAGTACTTC,CASSPGTGGPYEQYF
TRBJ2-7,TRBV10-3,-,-,TGTGCCATCAGCGAGGCTGACTACGAGCAGTACTTC,CAISEADYEQYF
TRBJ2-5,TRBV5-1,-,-,TGCGCCAGCAGCTTTTCTGGGGTAAGCGGAGAGACCCAGTACTTC,CASSFSGVSGETQYF
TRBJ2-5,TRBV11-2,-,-,TGTGCCAGCAGCCCTACAAGCCGGGAGACCCAGTACTTC,CASSPTSRETQYF
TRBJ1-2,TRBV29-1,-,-,TGCAGCGTTGAGGGGCGGGTCCGTGGCTACACCTTC,CSVEGRVRGYTF
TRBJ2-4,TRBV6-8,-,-,TGTGCCAGCAGGGAGACACAGAAGGCCAAAAACATTCAGTACTTC,CASRETQKAKNIQYF
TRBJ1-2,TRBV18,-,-,TGTGCCAGCTCACCTCAGTCGACAGTAGCTAACTATGGCTACACCTTC,CASSPQSTVANYGYTF
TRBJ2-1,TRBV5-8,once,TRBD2,TGTGCCAGCAGCTTGGTACCAAGCGGGGGATACAATGAGCAGTTCTTC,CASSLVPSGGYNEQFF
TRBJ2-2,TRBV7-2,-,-,TGTGCCAGCAGCTTATCGGTAACCGGGGAGCTGTTTTTT,CASSLSVTGELFF
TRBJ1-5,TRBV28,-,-,TGTGCCAGCAGTTCACAGGGTTTGGGCCAGCCCCAGCATTTT,CASSSQGLGQPQHF
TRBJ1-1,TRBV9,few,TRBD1,TGTGCCAGCAGCGTAGTAGGCAGGGGGACTGAAGCTTTCTTT,CASSVVGRGTEAFF
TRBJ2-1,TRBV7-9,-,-,TGTGCCAGCAGCCCGAGGGAAGAGCAGTTCTTC,CASSPREEQFF
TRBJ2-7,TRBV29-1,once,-,TGCAGCGTTGATATCCCCCCCTCCTACGAGCAGTACTTC,CSVDIPPSYEQYF
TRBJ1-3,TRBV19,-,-,TGTGCCAGTAGAGCCACTGACTTTTCCTCTGGAAACACCATATATTTT,CASRATDFSSGNTIYF
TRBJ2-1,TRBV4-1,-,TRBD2,TGCGCCAGCAGCCAAACTAGCGGGGGTCGCAATGAGCAGTTCTTC,CASSQTSGGRNEQFF